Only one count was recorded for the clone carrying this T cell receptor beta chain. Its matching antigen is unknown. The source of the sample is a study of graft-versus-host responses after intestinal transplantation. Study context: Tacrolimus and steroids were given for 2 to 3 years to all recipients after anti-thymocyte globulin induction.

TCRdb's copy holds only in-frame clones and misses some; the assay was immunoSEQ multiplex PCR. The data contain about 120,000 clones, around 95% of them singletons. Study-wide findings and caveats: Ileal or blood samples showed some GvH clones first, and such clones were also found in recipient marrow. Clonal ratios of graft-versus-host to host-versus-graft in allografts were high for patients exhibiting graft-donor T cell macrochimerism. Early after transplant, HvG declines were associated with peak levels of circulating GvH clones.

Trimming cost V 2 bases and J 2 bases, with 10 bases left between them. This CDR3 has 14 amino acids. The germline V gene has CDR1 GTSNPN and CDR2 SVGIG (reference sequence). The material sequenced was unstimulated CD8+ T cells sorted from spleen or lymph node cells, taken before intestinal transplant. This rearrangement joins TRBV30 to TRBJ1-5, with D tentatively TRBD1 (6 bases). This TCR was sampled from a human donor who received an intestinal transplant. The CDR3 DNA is TGTGCCTGGAGTAGGGGGTTAGGCAATCAGCCCCAGCATTTT. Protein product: CAWSRGLGNQPQHF. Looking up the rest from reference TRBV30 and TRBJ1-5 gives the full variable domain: SQTIHQWPATLVQPVGSPLSLECTVEGTSNPNLYWYRQAAGRGLQLLFYSVGIGQISSEVPQNLSASRPQDRQFILSSKKLLLSDSGFYLCAWSRGLGNQPQHFGDGTRLSIL.